Each of the 30 T cell receptor beta chains below was sequenced from the same sample in a study of blood T cell repertoires in COVID-19. TCRdb's copy holds only in-frame clones and misses some; the assay was immunoSEQ multiplex PCR. The sample holds more than 300,000 clones, over 75% seen once. Sequencing was performed on PBMCs or T cells enriched from blood (not recorded which). These TCRs come from a man aged 40-55 years in a cohort exposed to, infected with or recovered from COVID-19 (not recorded which).

V gene TRBV10-3 combines with J gene TRBJ2-3; D unclear. Trimming took 10 bases from V and 2 from J, leaving 10 bases between them. CDR1 and CDR2 from the germline V gene are ENHRY and SYGVKD. CDR3 length: 12 amino acids. This CDR3 is CATREVTDTQYF. For the CDR3, the DNA is TGTGCCACCCGCGAAGTCACAGATACGCAGTATTTT.

The rearrangement links TRBV5-4 to TRBJ2-1, with 10 bases that match TRBD1. J gave up 6 bases and V 2 bases, and 5 bases lay outside the gene matches. Germline V lookup: CDR1 SGHNT, CDR2 YYREEE (reference sequence). The length of the CDR3 is 15 residues. CDR3 region: CASSLDRGPANEQFF. The CDR3 nucleotides are TGTGCCAGCAGCTTAGACAGGGGGCCCGCCAATGAGCAGTTCTTC.

This rearrangement joins TRBV5-4 to TRBJ1-1; no reliable D call. The CDR3 covers 12 residues. The germline V gene encodes CDR1 SGHNT and CDR2 YYREEE (reference sequence). V lost 1 base and J lost 7, with 8 bases in between. The CDR3 spells CASSLSSVEAFF. The CDR3 nucleotides are TGTGCCAGCAGCTTGTCCTCGGTTGAAGCTTTCTTT.

This clone has a handful of counts. The chain recombines TRBV20-1 with TRBJ2-1, with a tentative D call TRBD2 (5 bases). Germline-derived CDR1 and CDR2 are DFQATT and SNEGSKA (reference sequence). The CDR3 sequence is 14 residues long. V lost 3 bases and J 5 bases, leaving 14 bases between the germline ends. CDR3: CSASLGRAHNEQFF. The CDR3 nucleotides read TGCAGTGCTAGTCTCGGGCGGGCCCACAATGAGCAGTTCTTC.

This chain joins TRBV10-3 and TRBJ1-3; 7 nucleotides line up with TRBD1. The CDR3 runs to 17 residues. V shed 2 bases, J shed 1 base, and the junction held 8 bases outside the gene matches. The germline V gene has CDR1 ENHRY and CDR2 SYGVKD. CDR3 in DNA: TGTGCCATCAGTGAGCCGACAGGGTCGGGATCTGGAAACACCATATATTTT. Protein sequence: CAISEPTGSGSGNTIYF.

As DNA, the CDR3 is TGTGCCAGTATAAGGCTAGCGGGGGGCACCGGGGAGCTGTTTTTT. It translates to CASIRLAGGTGELFF. The V and J genes are TRBV19 and TRBJ2-2, with 11 bases aligning to TRBD2. CDR3 size: 15 residues. CDR1 is LNHDA, CDR2 SQIVND, per germline (reference sequence). V dropped 7 bases and J dropped 4; count of bases not matched to a gene: 5. Combining the CDR3 with reference TRBV19 and TRBJ2-2 gives the whole variable domain DGGITQSPKYLFRKEGQNVTLSCEQNLNHDAMYWYRQDPGQGLRLIYYSQIVNDFQKGDIAEGYSVSREKKESFPLTVTSAQKNPTAFYLCASIRLAGGTGELFFGEGSRLTVL.

V is TRBV24-1 and J is TRBJ2-5; a possible D gene is TRBD2 (7 bases). V was trimmed by 4 bases and J by 5 bases, leaving 10 bases between them. In germline, CDR1 is KGHDR, CDR2 SFDVKD. The CDR3 covers 13 residues. The CDR3 DNA reads TGTGCCACCAGTGAAGGGGGAGGGGAGACCCAGTACTTC. This encodes CATSEGGGETQYF.

The CDR3 is CASRDRGDEKLFF. The CDR3 coding sequence is TGTGCCAGTAGGGACAGGGGTGACGAAAAACTGTTTTTT. The chain has TRBV19 and TRBJ1-4, with 9 nucleotides matching TRBD1. Trimming cost V 6 bases and J 8 bases; bases outside gene matches: 4. Germline CDR1 LNHDA, CDR2 SQIVND (reference sequence). The CDR3 has 13 amino acids.

The chain has TRBV30 and TRBJ1-5, with TRBD1 as a possible D gene (5 bases). The CDR3 is made up of 15 amino acids. Trimming removed 0 bases from V and 2 bases from J, with 11 bases in between. Germline CDR1 GTSNPN, CDR2 SVGIG (reference sequence). The CDR3 loop reads CAWSVRGGGNQPQHF. The CDR3 DNA reads as TGTGCCTGGAGTGTACGTGGAGGGGGCAATCAGCCCCAGCATTTT. The full variable domain, in which reference TRBV30 and TRBJ1-5 provide the parts outside the CDR3, is SQTIHQWPATLVQPVGSPLSLECTVEGTSNPNLYWYRQAAGRGLQLLFYSVGIGQISSEVPQNLSASRPQDRQFILSSKKLLLSDSGFYLCAWSVRGGGNQPQHFGDGTRLSIL.

The CDR3 protein is CAIGHPGQGDEQFF. The CDR3 bases are TGTGCCATCGGACATCCGGGACAGGGTGATGAGCAGTTCTTC. The gene calls are TRBV10-3 and TRBJ2-1; 9 bases map to TRBD1. Trimming took 8 bases from V and 8 from J; bases not matched to a gene: 10. Germline lookup yields CDR1 ENHRY and CDR2 SYGVKD. The CDR3 totals 14 residues.

Only one count was recorded for this clone. The rearrangement links TRBV5-1 to TRBJ1-4; TRBD1 is a possible D gene (5 bases). The germline V gene has CDR1 SGHRS and CDR2 YFSETQ. With 7 bases removed from V and 3 bases from J, the gap between germline ends came to 10 bases. The CDR3 extends over 13 amino acids. This chain's CDR3 is CASRGGANEKLFF. DNA of the CDR3: TGCGCCAGCCGTGGAGGGGCTAATGAAAAACTGTTTTTT.

The rearrangement uses TRBV10-2 and TRBJ1-1; perhaps TRBD1 as D (6 bases). The V and J ends lost 6 bases and 0 bases respectively, with 11 bases between them. CDR3 size: 14 residues. The germline gives CDR1 WSHSY, CDR2 SAAADI. The CDR3 DNA sequence: TGCGCCAGCAGGGAAGGACAGTTGAACACTGAAGCTTTCTTT. It specifies CASREGQLNTEAFF.

The rearrangement uses TRBV28 and TRBJ2-4; 7 nucleotides align to TRBD2. The J segment lost 3 bases and the V segment lost 10 bases, leaving 3 bases of the junction unmatched. From germline, CDR1 is MDHEN and CDR2 SYDVKM. The CDR3 extends over 12 amino acids. The CDR3 sequence is CATRGNKNIQYF. For the CDR3, the DNA is TGTGCCACGCGGGGGAACAAAAACATTCAGTACTTC.

The CDR3 DNA reads TGTGCCAGCAGCTCCTCCCGGGGGAACACCATATATTTT. This encodes CASSSSRGNTIYF. The chain uses TRBV7-9 and TRBJ1-3; possible D gene TRBD1, 5 bases. The CDR3 is 13 residues long. Germline loops: CDR1 SEHNR, CDR2 FQNEAQ (reference sequence). Trimming removed 4 bases at V and 7 bases at J, with 11 bases between.

The chain carries TRBV30 and TRBJ2-7; 11 bases are a match to TRBD1. This CDR3 contains 13 residues. Germline-derived CDR1 and CDR2 are GTSNPN and SVGIG (reference sequence). The ends lost 6 bases at V and 6 bases at J; junction bases unmatched: 7. In DNA form, the CDR3 reads TGTGCCTGTTTCTCCGGGACAGGGGGCGAGCAGTACTTC. Protein sequence: CACFSGTGGEQYF.

CDR3 DNA: TGTGCCAGCACCCAGACAGGGGGCGTCACTGAAGCTTTCTTT. Protein product: CASTQTGGVTEAFF. V gene TRBV2 combines with J gene TRBJ1-1; 10 bases are a match to TRBD1. This CDR3 has 14 amino acids. Trimming took 7 bases from V and 4 from J; bases not matched to a gene: 6. The V gene's germline CDR1 is SNHLY and CDR2 FYNNEI.

The V call is TRBV7-2, the J call TRBJ1-1; maybe TRBD1 (5 bases). Trimming left V 1 base short and J 0 bases short, with 9 bases between. Germline V gene lookup returns CDR1 SGHTA and CDR2 FQGNSA. The length of the CDR3 is 15 residues. As DNA, the CDR3 is TGTGCCAGCAGCTTAGGCCTGACAGTGAACACTGAAGCTTTCTTT. Amino acid sequence: CASSLGLTVNTEAFF.

The DNA of the CDR3 is TGCAGCGCCCGCAGACAGGGGGCCAACTATGGCTACACCTTC. This gives the protein CSARRQGANYGYTF. This chain connects TRBV29-1 to TRBJ1-2; 10 bases map to TRBD1. Germline CDR1 SQVTM, CDR2 ANQGSEA. CDR3 length equals 14 residues. The J segment lost 2 bases and the V segment lost 7 bases, leaving 7 bases of the junction unmatched.

The table lists this clone with a few counts. The chain links TRBV5-5 to TRBJ2-7; D possibly corresponds to TRBD2 (6 bases). CDR3 length equals 15 residues. Trimming shortened V by 0 bases and J by 2 bases, and 12 bases separated the two germline ends. Looked up from germline, CDR1 is SGHKS and CDR2 is YYEKEE (reference sequence). The DNA of the CDR3 is TGTGCCAGCAGCTTGGTTAGTAGCGGAACCTACGAGCAGTACTTC. Its translation: CASSLVSSGTYEQYF.

This clone was seen a handful of times. V is TRBV24-1 and J is TRBJ2-1; 12 bases align to TRBD1. Germline V gives CDR1 KGHDR, CDR2 SFDVKD. CDR3 length equals 16 residues. V lost 5 bases, J lost 8 bases, and 9 bases stayed unmatched. This CDR3 is CATSASGTGGRDEQFF. The CDR3 bases are TGTGCCACCAGTGCTTCCGGGACAGGGGGCAGGGATGAGCAGTTCTTC.

As DNA, the CDR3 is TGTGCCAGCAGCTTAGAGGAGACAGGGTCCAAAAACATTCAGTACTTC. As protein: CASSLEETGSKNIQYF. J is TRBJ2-4 and V is TRBV7-9; 7 bases align to TRBD1. The trim removed 1 base at V and 2 bases at J, leaving 5 bases unmatched. The germline V gene encodes CDR1 SEHNR and CDR2 FQNEAQ (reference sequence). CDR3 length equals 16 residues.

J is TRBJ2-5 and V is TRBV4-2; TRBD2 matches at 7 bases. In germline, CDR1 is LGHNA, CDR2 YNFKEQ. The CDR3 is 16 amino acids. V dropped 2 bases and J dropped 4; count of bases not matched to a gene: 10. The CDR3 DNA sequence: TGTGCCAGCAGCCAAAAATCTAGCGGAGGTGTAGAGACCCAGTACTTC. It codes for CASSQKSSGGVETQYF.

The chain has TRBV5-1 and TRBJ2-2; 11 nucleotides align to TRBD1. The CDR3 sequence is 14 residues long. After removal of 5 bases from V and 6 bases from J, the junction contained 3 bases not matched to a gene. Germline CDR1 reads SGHRS; CDR2 reads YFSETQ. The CDR3 protein is CASRWTGGPGELFF. In DNA form, the CDR3 reads TGCGCCAGCAGGTGGACAGGGGGCCCCGGGGAGCTGTTTTTT.

The chain employs TRBV20-1 and TRBJ2-1; 10 bases are a match to TRBD2. Germline CDR1 reads DFQATT; CDR2 reads SNEGSKA (reference sequence). The CDR3 length is 15 residues. Trimming cost V 3 bases and J 4 bases; bases outside gene matches: 6. CDR3 loop: CSASLGLAVYNEQFF. The CDR3 coding sequence is TGCAGTGCTAGTCTAGGACTAGCGGTTTACAATGAGCAGTTCTTC.

The chain combines TRBV27 with TRBJ1-1; D is undetermined. The CDR3 totals 11 residues. The germline gives CDR1 MNHEY, CDR2 SMNVEV (reference sequence). V was clipped by 9 bases and J by 5 bases, with 10 bases between them. DNA of the CDR3: TGTGCCAGTATTGGCGGTACTGAAGCTTTCTTT. Protein sequence: CASIGGTEAFF.

The V gene is TRBV3-1 (or the pseudogene TRBV3-2), the J gene TRBJ1-5, with D possibly TRBD1 on 6 matching bases. This CDR3 is built from 15 residues. V was clipped by 4 bases and J by 2 bases, with 12 bases between them. The germline gives CDR1 LGHDT, CDR2 YNNKEL (reference sequence). CDR3 in amino acids: CASSPQAGGNQPQHF. CDR3 DNA sequence: TGTGCCAGCAGCCCCCAGGCAGGGGGCAATCAGCCCCAGCATTTT.

J is TRBJ1-1 and V is TRBV5-1; 7 bases line up with TRBD1. The trim removed 0 bases at V and 4 bases at J, leaving 6 bases unmatched. There are 15 residues in the CDR3. Germline V CDR1 and CDR2: SGHRS, YFSETQ. The CDR3 here is CASSLVGTVGTEAFF. In nucleotides, the CDR3 is TGCGCCAGCAGCTTGGTAGGGACAGTTGGCACTGAAGCTTTCTTT.

This chain joins TRBV27 and TRBJ2-2; 8 nucleotides line up with TRBD1. The ends lost 2 bases at V and 5 bases at J; junction bases unmatched: 4. Germline V gene sequence: CDR1 MNHEY, CDR2 SMNVEV (reference sequence). This CDR3 contains 15 residues. CDR3 DNA: TGTGCCAGCAGTTTACCCGGGACAGGAACCGGGGAGCTGTTTTTT. It is translated as CASSLPGTGTGELFF.

The chain recombines TRBV6-5 with TRBJ2-7, with 7 nucleotides matching TRBD1. CDR1 and CDR2 (germline): MNHEY, SVGAGI. J gave up 2 bases and V 2 bases, and 3 bases lay outside the gene matches. CDR3 length: 14 residues. CDR3 sequence: CASSYQGVAYEQYF. The CDR3 DNA reads as TGTGCCAGCAGTTACCAGGGGGTTGCCTACGAGCAGTACTTC.

The CDR3 DNA follows: TGTGCCAGCAGTTTGAGGGGGATGGGTGAAAAACTGTTTTTT. This codes for CASSLRGMGEKLFF. This chain uses TRBV5-4 with TRBJ1-4; a weak D match, TRBD1 (6 bases). Germline assignment: CDR1 SGHNT and CDR2 YYREEE (reference sequence). The CDR3 extends over 14 amino acids. The ends were cut back, 5 bases at V and 7 bases at J, with 15 bases in the middle.